Below, 15 T cell receptor beta chains from the same sample are listed, as sequenced in a study of cytomegalovirus exposure and HLA in healthy donors. PCR primers comprised 60 Vbeta and 13 Jbeta primers. The table came from immunoSEQ multiplex PCR; TCRdb's copy has only in-frame clones and leaves some out. The sample records under 200,000 clones, about an eighth being singletons. Sequenced sample: PBMCs. The receptors stem from a man aged 45-65 years in good health and CMV-seropositive.

This clone was picked up a small number of times. J is TRBJ1-2 and V is TRBV15, with D perhaps matching TRBD1 (5 bases). The germline CDR1 and CDR2 sequences are LNHNV and YYDKDF (reference sequence). V dropped 2 bases and J dropped 8 bases, with 18 bases sitting between them. This CDR3 has 15 residues. CDR3 protein: CATSRSTGHQGGYTF. CDR3 sequence (DNA): TGTGCCACCAGCAGATCCACTGGACACCAGGGAGGCTACACCTTC.

The genes are TRBV11-3 and TRBJ2-1, with 11 bases identical to TRBD2. The V segment lost 5 bases and the J segment 12 bases; nucleotides outside the gene matches: 12. Looked up from germline, CDR1 is SGHNT and CDR2 is YENEEA. The CDR3 sequence is 15 residues long. CDR3 residues: CASSTRDSGGVGQFF. CDR3 bases: TGTGCCAGCAGCACCCGGGATAGCGGGGGGGTGGGGCAGTTCTTC.

This clone was observed a handful of times. This chain joins TRBV19 and TRBJ2-3; no definite D call. Trimming took 3 bases from V and 6 from J, leaving 7 bases between them. This CDR3 has 12 residues. Per the germline V gene, CDR1 is LNHDA and CDR2 is SQIVND (reference sequence). The CDR3 loop reads CASSIDGDTQYF. The CDR3 region has the DNA TGTGCCAGTAGTATCGACGGGGATACGCAGTATTTT. The entire variable domain, with the rest obtained from reference TRBV19 and TRBJ2-3, is as follows: DGGITQSPKYLFRKEGQNVTLSCEQNLNHDAMYWYRQDPGQGLRLIYYSQIVNDFQKGDIAEGYSVSREKKESFPLTVTSAQKNPTAFYLCASSIDGDTQYFGPGTRLTVL.

Only a few counts were recorded for this clone. CDR3 nucleotides: TGTGCCAGCAGGAAGACAGGGGCGTACGAGCAGTACGTC. Translation: CASRKTGAYEQYV. The chain has TRBV27 and TRBJ2-7; 8 bases agree with TRBD1. The CDR3 runs to 13 residues. Germline V gene sequence: CDR1 MNHEY, CDR2 SMNVEV (reference sequence). Germline trimming cut 6 bases from V and 4 bases from J; bases unmatched to any gene: 5.

This clone turned up a few times. The chain is built from TRBV9 and TRBJ2-3, with D perhaps matching TRBD2 (6 bases). Trimming removed 4 bases at V and 5 bases at J, with 17 bases between. Per the germline V gene, CDR1 is SGDLS and CDR2 is YYNGEE. The CDR3 runs to 15 residues. In DNA, the CDR3 is TGTGCCAGCAGCCCTTGGGAGGCGGGCATAGATACGCAGTATTTT. Its translation: CASSPWEAGIDTQYF.

The V call is TRBV5-6, the J call TRBJ2-3, with a tentative D call TRBD2 (6 bases). The V end lost 2 bases, the J end lost 2 bases, and 12 bases lay between the germline ends. This CDR3 has 15 residues. Germline assignment: CDR1 SGHDT and CDR2 YYEEEE. DNA for the CDR3: TGTGCCAGCAGCTTTGGGCTAGCGCTCACAGATACGCAGTATTTT. Its protein is CASSFGLALTDTQYF.

This clone appeared a few times. The chain recombines TRBV7-9 with TRBJ1-1, with D hard to call. CDR1 and CDR2 from the germline V gene are SEHNR and FQNEAQ (reference sequence). The CDR3 runs 15 residues. Between the trimmed V and J ends, which lost 5 bases and 3 bases, there was a span of 16 bases. The CDR3 loop is CASSPSGRRDTEAFF. The CDR3 DNA reads TGTGCCAGCAGCCCGAGCGGGCGTAGGGACACTGAAGCTTTCTTT.

This chain joins TRBV5-4 and TRBJ1-5; tentatively, D is TRBD1 (5 bases). Germline assignment: CDR1 SGHNT and CDR2 YYREEE (reference sequence). V lost 0 bases to trimming and J lost 3 bases, with 10 bases between them. This CDR3 region has 15 residues. The CDR3 is CASSLDPGPNQPQHF. The CDR3 DNA is TGTGCCAGCAGCTTGGATCCAGGGCCCAATCAGCCCCAGCATTTT.

The V and J genes are TRBV5-1 and TRBJ2-7, with 9 bases identical to TRBD1. In germline, CDR1 is SGHRS, CDR2 YFSETQ. The J segment lost 3 bases and the V segment lost 4 bases, leaving 2 bases of the junction unmatched. The CDR3 is 13 residues long. The CDR3 nucleotides are TGCGCCAGCAGCCCGGACAGGGGCTACGAGCAGTACGTC. It translates to CASSPDRGYEQYV.

This clone was counted between two and nine times. The identical CDR3 is also encoded by other nucleotide sequences in the sample. This chain uses TRBV4-3 with TRBJ2-1; D not resolved. The germline V and J ends were trimmed by 0 bases and 4 bases, with 7 bases remaining between them. In germline, CDR1 is LGHNA, CDR2 YSLEER. The CDR3 contains 14 residues. CDR3 amino acids: CASSQDRSYNEQFF. The CDR3 bases are TGCGCCAGCAGCCAAGATCGGAGTTACAATGAGCAGTTCTTC.

This rearrangement joins TRBV9 to TRBJ2-3; 11 bases agree with TRBD2. J gave up 0 bases and V 3 bases, and 6 bases lay outside the gene matches. Germline V CDR1 and CDR2: SGDLS, YYNGEE. The CDR3 sequence is 17 residues long. CDR3 coding DNA: TGTGCCAGCAGCGCTAGCGGGGGGCCCTATAGCACAGATACGCAGTATTTT. Amino acids: CASSASGGPYSTDTQYF.

This clone was counted only a few times. V and J are TRBV25-1 and TRBJ1-2; D remains ambiguous. The germline V gene encodes CDR1 MGHDK and CDR2 SYGVNS. V shed 8 bases and J shed 4 bases, with 8 bases lying between them. The CDR3 totals 11 residues. CDR3 DNA: TGTGCCAGCGGGCGGGGCTATGGCTACACCTTC. Amino acids: CASGRGYGYTF.

The chain has TRBV5-6 and TRBJ2-3; 7 nucleotides line up with TRBD2. With V trimmed by 2 bases and J by 1 base, 1 base remained unmatched. The CDR3 spans 14 residues. Looked up from germline, CDR1 is SGHDT and CDR2 is YYEEEE. In DNA, the CDR3 is TGTGCCAGCAGCTTAAGCGGGGGCACAGATACGCAGTATTTT. It specifies CASSLSGGTDTQYF. Based on the CDR3 plus reference TRBV5-6 and TRBJ2-3, the full variable domain is DAGVTQSPTHLIKTRGQQVTLRCSPKSGHDTVSWYQQALGQGPQFIFQYYEEEERQRGNFPDRFSGHQFPNYSSELNVNALLLGDSALYLCASSLSGGTDTQYFGPGTRLTVL.

This clone was detected only a few times. J is TRBJ1-2 and V is TRBV5-6; D remains unclear. V was clipped by 8 bases and J by 10 bases, with 21 bases between them. Germline V gives CDR1 SGHDT, CDR2 YYEEEE. The CDR3 totals 13 residues. CDR3 nucleotides: TGTGCCAGTTCCACCGAGGGCATAGATTACTACACCTTC. It encodes CASSTEGIDYYTF.

This chain's CDR3 is CASTTTGSSYGYTF. CDR3 nucleotide sequence: TGTGCCAGCACGACGACAGGGAGTAGCTATGGCTACACCTTC. V gene TRBV28 combines with J gene TRBJ1-2, with TRBD1 matching 7 bases. Looked up from germline, CDR1 is MDHEN and CDR2 is SYDVKM. The CDR3 length is 14 residues. J was trimmed by 4 bases and V by 7 bases; bases with no gene match: 9.